The 5 T cell receptor beta chains below were found in one sample sequenced in a study of CD8 T cells in ankylosing spondylitis. Study-wide results and limits: Characteristic of ankylosing spondylitis blood, it appeared, was a TCR beta motif comprising eight highly homologous variants.

Their recognized antigens are unknown. Using its own MiXCR run on the 5' RACE reads, TCRdb lists one record per CDR3 protein. This table has roughly 220,000 distinct CDR3 sequences, around 16% appearing once. Sequencing was done on a sample of blood, either unsorted or a sorted T cell fraction (not recorded which). The source is a male donor with ankylosing spondylitis.

The table lists this clonotype with a few counts. The chain couples TRBV7-9 to TRBJ2-5; D is ambiguous. CDR1 is SEHNR and CDR2 is FQNEAQ in the germline V gene (reference sequence). V lost 5 bases to trimming and J lost 2 bases, with 6 bases between them. The CDR3 covers 12 residues. In nucleotides, the CDR3 is TGTGCCAGCAGCCCACCACAAGAGACCCAGTACTTC. Protein sequence: CASSPPQETQYF. Full variable domain (remainder filled in from reference TRBV7-9 and TRBJ2-5): DTGVSQNPRHKITKRGQNVTFRCDPISEHNRLYWYRQTLGQGPEFLTYFQNEAQLEKSRLLSDRFSAERPKGSFSTLEIQRTEQGDSAMYLCASSPPQETQYFGPGTRLLVL.

This clonotype showed up many times. The V call is TRBV29-1, the J call TRBJ2-3; the match to TRBD2 covers 11 bases. Looked up from germline, CDR1 is SQVTM and CDR2 is ANQGSEA. J lost 5 bases, V lost 6 bases, and 7 bases had no gene match. CDR3 size: 14 residues. The CDR3 DNA reads TGCAGCGTGGCGACTAGCGGGGTTGAAGATACGCAGTATTTT. Amino acids: CSVATSGVEDTQYF.

Only one count was recorded for this clonotype. The V call is TRBV20-1, the J call TRBJ1-5; a possible D gene is TRBD1 (5 bases). The length of the CDR3 is 15 residues. Germline V gives CDR1 DFQATT, CDR2 SNEGSKA (reference sequence). Trimming removed 5 bases at V and 0 bases at J, with 14 bases between. CDR3 nucleotide sequence: TGCAGTGCTCCCGGGGCGAGGAATAGCAATCAGCCCCAGCATTTT. Translation gives CSAPGARNSNQPQHF.

This clonotype has only a few counts. This chain connects TRBV11-1 to TRBJ2-2, with 10 bases lining up with TRBD2. V trimming: 1 base; J trimming: 3 bases; junction bases outside the gene matches: 14. Germline lookup yields CDR1 SGHAT and CDR2 FQDESV (reference sequence). The CDR3 has 20 amino acids. This chain's CDR3 is CASSLGFQLTGTSDTGELFF. The CDR3 nucleotides read TGTGCCAGCAGCTTAGGGTTCCAGCTAACCGGGACTAGCGACACCGGGGAGCTGTTTTTT.

The chain carries TRBV2 and TRBJ1-2; D perhaps matches TRBD1 (5 bases). Germline V gene sequence: CDR1 SNHLY, CDR2 FYNNEI. V was trimmed by 3 bases and J by 4 bases, leaving 12 bases between them. This CDR3 spans 14 amino acids. The CDR3 loop reads CASSDNGARYGYTF. For the CDR3, the DNA is TGTGCCAGCAGTGATAACGGGGCTCGCTATGGCTACACCTTC.